Listed below are T cell receptor beta chains from one sample, sequenced in a study of blood T cell repertoires in COVID-19. Data came from immunoSEQ multiplex PCR; TCRdb stores just in-frame clones and leaves some out. Here the sample spans over 250,000 clones, about 85% being singletons. The sequencing input was peripheral blood. The receptors come from a human donor in a cohort sampled during active COVID-19. Both conserved end residues are trimmed from each CDR3. A D gene is named only where the DNA matches it firmly.

j_gene,d_gene,v_gene,len,CDR3aa
TRBJ2-2,NA,TRBV3-1/TRBV3-2,13,ASSQASVNTGELF
TRBJ1-1,NA,TRBV15,13,ATSPQDRRNTEAF
TRBJ2-7,NA,TRBV3-1/TRBV3-2,13,ASSQANKGSYEQY
TRBJ2-3,NA,TRBV6-2/TRBV6-3,12,ASSYRGWADTQY
TRBJ2-7,TRBD2,TRBV7-2,10,ASSISGYEQY
TRBJ1-1,TRBD1,TRBV19,13,ASSFSGQVNTEAF
TRBJ1-2,NA,TRBV14,11,ASSQTGSYGYT
TRBJ1-5,TRBD1,TRBV3-1/TRBV3-2,14,ASSQSLTGSGQPQH
TRBJ2-3,NA,TRBV5-1,13,ASSYSALFTDTQY
TRBJ1-2,NA,TRBV3-1/TRBV3-2,12,ASSTQTGSGGYT
TRBJ1-4,TRBD1,TRBV28,14,ASSLVRGTGVEKLF
TRBJ2-2,TRBD1,TRBV29-1,15,SVEAGVGTGATGELF
TRBJ2-7,NA,TRBV12-3/TRBV12-4,11,ASRRGGRDEQY
TRBJ2-5,NA,TRBV10-1,14,ASSPPSGMEGETQY
TRBJ1-4,TRBD1,TRBV4-1,13,ASSQSGQMGEKLF
TRBJ2-1,NA,TRBV7-2,13,ASSLVGGPYNEQF
TRBJ2-7,NA,TRBV7-2,11,ASNPGETYEQY
TRBJ2-1,NA,TRBV6-6,10,ASSYSEGEQF